This T cell receptor (beta chain) appears in the sequencing data of a study of metastatic and nonmetastatic thyroid tumors. In the study overall: Malignant thyroid and benign thyroid patients provided blood and tumor or nodule tissue whose repertoires were compared.

TCRdb re-processed the PCR reads through MiXCR. This sample has around 19,000 clones, with 16% found just once. Every patient underwent thyroid surgery untreated. There are many counts of this clone. Its antigen is unidentified. General observations from the study: For both blood and tumor, malignant thyroid tumors reportedly showed significantly higher TCR beta diversity than benign nodules did.

The CDR3 has 15 amino acids. After removal of 5 bases from V and 1 base from J, the junction contained 4 bases not matched to a gene. Germline CDR1 SGHTA, CDR2 FQGTGA. The TCR sequence derives from a female donor with papillary thyroid cancer or a benign thyroid nodule (not recorded which). Some clones in this sample may be carry-over from other donors' samples. Sample: tumor tissue. The chain links TRBV7-3 to TRBJ2-5, with 10 bases identical to TRBD2. In DNA form, the CDR3 reads TGTGCCAGCAGCAAGACTAGCGGGCCCCAAGAGACCCAGTACTTC. It translates to CASSKTSGPQETQYF.